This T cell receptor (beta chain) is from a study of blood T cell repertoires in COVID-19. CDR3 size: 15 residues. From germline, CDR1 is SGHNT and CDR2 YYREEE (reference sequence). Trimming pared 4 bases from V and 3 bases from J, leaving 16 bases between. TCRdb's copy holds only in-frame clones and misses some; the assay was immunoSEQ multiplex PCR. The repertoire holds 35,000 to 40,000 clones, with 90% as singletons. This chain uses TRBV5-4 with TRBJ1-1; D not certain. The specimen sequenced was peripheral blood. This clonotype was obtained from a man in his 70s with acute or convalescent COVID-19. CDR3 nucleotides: TGTGCCAGCAGCCCATCGACGGGAATAGACACTGAAGCTTTCTTT. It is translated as CASSPSTGIDTEAFF.